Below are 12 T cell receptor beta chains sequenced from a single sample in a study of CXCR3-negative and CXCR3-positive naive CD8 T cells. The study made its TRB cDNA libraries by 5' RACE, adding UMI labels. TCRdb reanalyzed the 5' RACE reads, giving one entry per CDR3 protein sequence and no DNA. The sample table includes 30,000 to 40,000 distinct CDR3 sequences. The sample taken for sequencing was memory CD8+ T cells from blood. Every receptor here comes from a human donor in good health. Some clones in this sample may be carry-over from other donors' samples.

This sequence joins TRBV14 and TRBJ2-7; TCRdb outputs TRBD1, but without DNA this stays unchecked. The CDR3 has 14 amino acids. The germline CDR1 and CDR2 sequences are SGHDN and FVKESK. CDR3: CASSWGTGFSEQYF.

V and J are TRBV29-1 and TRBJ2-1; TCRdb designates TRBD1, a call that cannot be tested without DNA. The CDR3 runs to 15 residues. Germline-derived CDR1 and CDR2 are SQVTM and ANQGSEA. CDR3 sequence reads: CSGGPTPLSGNEQFF.

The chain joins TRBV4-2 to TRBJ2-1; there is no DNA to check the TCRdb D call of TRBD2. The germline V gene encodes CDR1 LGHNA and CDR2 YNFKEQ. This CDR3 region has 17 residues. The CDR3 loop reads CASSQERLAGGLNEQFF.

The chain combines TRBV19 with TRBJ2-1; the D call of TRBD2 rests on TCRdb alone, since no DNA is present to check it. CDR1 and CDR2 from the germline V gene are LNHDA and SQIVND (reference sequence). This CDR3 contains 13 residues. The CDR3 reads CASSTTTLDEQFF. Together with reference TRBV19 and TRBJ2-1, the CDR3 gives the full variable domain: DGGITQSPKYLFRKEGQNVTLSCEQNLNHDAMYWYRQDPGQGLRLIYYSQIVNDFQKGDIAEGYSVSREKKESFPLTVTSAQKNPTAFYLCASSTTTLDEQFFGPGTRLTVL.

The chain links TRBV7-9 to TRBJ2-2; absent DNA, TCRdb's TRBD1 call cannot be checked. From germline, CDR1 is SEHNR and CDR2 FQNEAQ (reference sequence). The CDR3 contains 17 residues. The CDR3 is CASSFPLHRANTGELFF.

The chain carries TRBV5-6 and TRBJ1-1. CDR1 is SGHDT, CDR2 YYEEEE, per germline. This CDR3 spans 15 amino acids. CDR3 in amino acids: CASSGGTVMNTEAFF.

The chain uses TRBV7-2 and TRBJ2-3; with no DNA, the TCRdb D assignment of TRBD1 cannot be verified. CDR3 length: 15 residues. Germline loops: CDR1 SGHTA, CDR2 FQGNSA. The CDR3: CASSPGTGRKDTQYF. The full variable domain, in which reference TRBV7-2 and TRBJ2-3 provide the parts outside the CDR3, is GAGVSQSPSNKVTEKGKDVELRCDPISGHTALYWYRQSLGQGLEFLIYFQGNSAPDKSGLPSDRFSAERTGGSVSTLTIQRTQQEDSAVYLCASSPGTGRKDTQYFGPGTRLTVL.

The CDR3 sequence is CASSQDLGQVGNSPLHF. The chain joins TRBV4-3 to TRBJ1-6; the TCRdb call, TRBD1, lacks DNA for checking. The germline V gene encodes CDR1 LGHNA and CDR2 YSLEER. This CDR3 has 17 amino acids.

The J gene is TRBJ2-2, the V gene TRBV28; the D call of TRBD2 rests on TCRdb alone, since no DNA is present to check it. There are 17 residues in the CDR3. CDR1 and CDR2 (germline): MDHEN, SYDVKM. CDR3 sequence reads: CASSLPSAGRGTGELFF.

CDR3 protein: CASSLVGSYEQYF. The genes are TRBV28 and TRBJ2-7; the TRBD2 assignment by TCRdb is unverifiable without DNA. The germline V gene encodes CDR1 MDHEN and CDR2 SYDVKM. The CDR3 has 13 residues.

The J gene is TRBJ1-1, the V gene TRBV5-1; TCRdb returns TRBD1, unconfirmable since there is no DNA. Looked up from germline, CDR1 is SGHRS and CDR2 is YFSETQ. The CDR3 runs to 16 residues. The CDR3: CASSFSGGFRDTEAFF.

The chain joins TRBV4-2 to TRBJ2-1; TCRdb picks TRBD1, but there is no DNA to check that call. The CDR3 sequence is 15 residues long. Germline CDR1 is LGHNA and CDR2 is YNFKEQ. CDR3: CASSSAGISGDEQFF.